This is a list of T cell receptor beta chains from one sample in a study of identical twins. TCRdb ran MiXCR on the 5' RACE reads and lists one entry per CDR3 protein. The sample consists of some 500,000 distinct CDR3 sequences, more than 9% of them appearing once. These data are also associated with another study on yellow fever vaccine responses in identical twins.

Sequencing input: PBMCs. These receptors were taken from a young woman in good health. The CDR3 runs from the conserved cysteine through the conserved F or W. The order of the fields is J gene, clone size, D gene, V gene, CDR3 DNA, CDR3 protein. A D gene is named only where the DNA matches it firmly. The size of a clone is reported for some rows only, either as once, few or many, or as a class for expanded clones.

J gene: TRBJ2-5; clone size: few; D gene: NA; V gene: TRBV18; CDR3 DNA: TGTGCCAGCTCACCTAAAATAAACCAAGAGACCCAGTACTTC; CDR3 protein: CASSPKINQETQYF
J gene: TRBJ2-2; clone size: many; D gene: NA; V gene: TRBV20-1; CDR3 DNA: TGCAGTGCTAGACACGGGGGGAACACCGGGGAGCTGTTTTTT; CDR3 protein: CSARHGGNTGELFF
J gene: TRBJ2-7; clone size: few; D gene: NA; V gene: TRBV7-9; CDR3 DNA: TGTGCCAGCAGCTTTTTGAGTACAGGGAGCTACGAGCAGTACTTC; CDR3 protein: CASSFLSTGSYEQYF
J gene: TRBJ2-3; clone size: many; D gene: TRBD1; V gene: TRBV12-3/TRBV12-4; CDR3 DNA: TGTGCCAGCAGTTTCCTATCACAGGGGAAAGATACGCAGTATTTT; CDR3 protein: CASSFLSQGKDTQYF
J gene: TRBJ2-1; clone size: NA; D gene: NA; V gene: TRBV12-3/TRBV12-4; CDR3 DNA: TGTGCCAGCACCAGAAGCTCGCGAAATGAGCAGTTCTTC; CDR3 protein: CASTRSSRNEQFF
J gene: TRBJ2-1; clone size: NA; D gene: TRBD2; V gene: TRBV6-5; CDR3 DNA: TGTGCCAGCAGATACACCGGGACTAGCGGCTACAATGAGCAGTTCTTC; CDR3 protein: CASRYTGTSGYNEQFF
J gene: TRBJ2-5; clone size: NA; D gene: NA; V gene: TRBV29-1; CDR3 DNA: TGCAGCGTTGGGACGGGAGTGGAGACCCAGTACTTC; CDR3 protein: CSVGTGVETQYF
J gene: TRBJ1-1; clone size: NA; D gene: NA; V gene: TRBV12-3/TRBV12-4; CDR3 DNA: TGTGCCAGCACCACCACCGACACGGGGAACACTGAAGCTTTCTTT; CDR3 protein: CASTTTDTGNTEAFF
J gene: TRBJ2-7; clone size: many; D gene: NA; V gene: TRBV3-1; CDR3 DNA: TGTGCCAGCAGCCGGGGTGAGGCCTACGAGCAGTACTTC; CDR3 protein: CASSRGEAYEQYF
J gene: TRBJ2-5; clone size: many; D gene: TRBD2; V gene: TRBV12-3/TRBV12-4; CDR3 DNA: TGTGCCAGCAGCTCAGCGGGGGTTCAAGAGACCCAGTACTTC; CDR3 protein: CASSSAGVQETQYF
J gene: TRBJ2-3; clone size: once; D gene: TRBD2; V gene: TRBV7-9; CDR3 DNA: TGTGCCAGCAGCTCCGATTCGCGGGAGTACACAGATACGCAGTATTTT; CDR3 protein: CASSSDSREYTDTQYF
J gene: TRBJ2-5; clone size: NA; D gene: NA; V gene: TRBV6-1; CDR3 DNA: TGTGCCAGCAGTGAGGAACAGGGACTGACCCAGTACTTC; CDR3 protein: CASSEEQGLTQYF
J gene: TRBJ2-7; clone size: few; D gene: TRBD2; V gene: TRBV12-3/TRBV12-4; CDR3 DNA: TGTGCCAGCAGTCGGACTAGCGCTCTTATCGAGCAGTACTTC; CDR3 protein: CASSRTSALIEQYF
J gene: TRBJ1-5; clone size: many; D gene: NA; V gene: TRBV6-2/TRBV6-3; CDR3 DNA: TGTGCCAGCAGCTTCAGGAGCAATCAGCCCCAGCATTTT; CDR3 protein: CASSFRSNQPQHF
J gene: TRBJ1-5; clone size: NA; D gene: NA; V gene: TRBV5-5; CDR3 DNA: TGTGCCAGCAGCTTTGAGGGGGATCAGCCCCAGCATTTT; CDR3 protein: CASSFEGDQPQHF
J gene: TRBJ1-5; clone size: NA; D gene: TRBD1; V gene: TRBV14; CDR3 DNA: TGTGCCAGCAGCCAAGAACCAGGGACAGGGAGGCTCAATCAGCCCCAGCATTTT; CDR3 protein: CASSQEPGTGRLNQPQHF
J gene: TRBJ1-1; clone size: many; D gene: TRBD1; V gene: TRBV12-3/TRBV12-4; CDR3 DNA: TGTGCCAGCAGTTTAATGGGACAGGGACGAACTTTCTTT; CDR3 protein: CASSLMGQGRTFF